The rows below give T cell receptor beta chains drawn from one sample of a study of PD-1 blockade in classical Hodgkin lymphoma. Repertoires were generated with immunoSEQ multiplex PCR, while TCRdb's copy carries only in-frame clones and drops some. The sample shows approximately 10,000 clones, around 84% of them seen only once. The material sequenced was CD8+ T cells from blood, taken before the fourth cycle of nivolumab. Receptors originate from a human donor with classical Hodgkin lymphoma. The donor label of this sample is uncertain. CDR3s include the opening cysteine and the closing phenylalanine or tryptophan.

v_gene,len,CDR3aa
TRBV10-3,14,CAISESGDQETQYF
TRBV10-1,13,CVIEGVFSYEQYF
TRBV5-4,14,CASSAGLAQETQYF
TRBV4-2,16,CASSQGSGQGAVEAFF
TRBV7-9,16,CASSGTGGVSKNIQYF
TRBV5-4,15,CASSASGTVPYEQYF
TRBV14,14,CASSQAPWTGGAFF
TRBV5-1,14,CASSLTPGGSEQFF
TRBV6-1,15,CASSLMGASNQPQHF
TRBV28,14,CATGGRGLNQPQHF
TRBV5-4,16,CASSLDPLATNEKLFF
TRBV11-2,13,CASSLASSYEQYF
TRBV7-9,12,CASSPAQETQYF
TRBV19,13,CASSIDIYNEQFF
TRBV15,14,CATSRDGGLDEQYF
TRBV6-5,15,CASKTTDRGRNEQYF
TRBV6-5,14,CASSYGSPGNTIYF
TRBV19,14,CASSMTSGYNEQFF
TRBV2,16,CASSQKIGGGTDTQYF
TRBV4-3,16,CASSQDLGTGGNTIYF
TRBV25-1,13,CASSEFGLYEQYF
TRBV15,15,CATSGEGTRTGELFF